What follows are 29 T cell receptor beta chains derived from one specimen sequenced in a study of T cell clonality in common variable immunodeficiency. Clones were read by immunoSEQ multiplex PCR, and TCRdb kept only the in-frame ones, dropping some. Sampling found 30,000 to 40,000 clones, none seen once. The sequencing sample was made of peripheral blood mononuclear cells. These receptors all come from a person aged 18-69 years in good health.

This clone was picked up many times. The read is 3 residues too short to cover the CDR3 end, so that end is filled in from the germline J gene. The V call is TRBV9, the J call TRBJ2-7; 7 positions match TRBD2. This CDR3 has 14 amino acids. Germline values: CDR1 SGDLS, CDR2 YYNGEE. J was trimmed by 1 base and V by 0 bases; bases with no gene match: 1. CDR3 DNA (partial): TGTGCCAGCAGCGTAGGAGCGGGGTCCTACGAG. Amino acid sequence: CASSVGAGSYE. The CDR3 reads in full as CASSVGAGSYEQYF.

The sample holds many counts of this clone. The CDR3 goes on 3 residues after the read ends, and that part is filled in from the germline J gene. V usage is TRBV9 and J usage is TRBJ2-5; D call uncertain. The CDR3 has 15 residues. Germline assignment: CDR1 SGDLS and CDR2 YYNGEE. Trimming stripped 7 bases from V and 2 bases from J, with 18 bases between. The CDR3 reads CASRKGAGPQETQYF. CDR3 bases read: TGTGCCAGCCGAAAGGGTGCCGGTCCACAAGAGACC.

This clone was observed at least ten times. The CDR3 end lies 3 residues beyond the end of the read and is filled in from the germline J gene. The rearrangement joins TRBV6-2 or TRBV6-3 to TRBJ1-5; 10 positions match TRBD1. The CDR3 contains 15 residues. V lost 6 bases to trimming and J lost 6 bases; unmatched junction nucleotides: 8. CDR1 is MNHEY, CDR2 SVGEGT, per germline. CDR3: CASRQTGGAGQPQHF. The part of the CDR3 DNA that was read is TGTGCCAGCAGGCAGACAGGGGGCGCGGGTCAGCCC.

This clone was recorded a few times. The read ends 3 residues early relative to the CDR3; the germline J gene fills the gap. The V and J genes are TRBV18 and TRBJ2-4; a possible D gene is TRBD1 (6 bases). CDR3 length: 14 amino acids. CDR1 and CDR2 (germline): KGHSH, LQKENI. The sequenced part of the CDR3 DNA is TGTGCCAGCTCACCTACAGGGTATAGGTATGGT. Its protein product is CASSPTGYRYG. The whole CDR3 protein is CASSPTGYRYGQYF.

This clone appeared many times. The read falls 3 residues short of the CDR3 end, and the missing part is taken from the germline J gene. This chain joins TRBV19 and TRBJ2-3; 8 bases match TRBD1. The germline V gene encodes CDR1 LNHDA and CDR2 SQIVND (reference sequence). CDR3 length: 14 residues. Unmatched junction bases numbered 5, after V lost 8 bases and J lost 1 base. Partial CDR3 DNA: TGTGCCAGTCGCCAGGGGGCCGGCACAGATACG. Encoded protein: CASRQGAGTDT. The entire CDR3 sequence reads CASRQGAGTDTQYF.

This clone has at least ten counts. The CDR3 DNA, read in part, is TGTGCCAGCAGCGTCGGACAGGCCTACGAG. Protein product: CASSVGQAYE. From start to end, the CDR3 is CASSVGQAYEQYF. The chain is built from TRBV7-8 and TRBJ2-7; 7 positions agree with TRBD1. The sequence runs out 3 residues before the end of the CDR3; the remainder is reconstructed from the germline J gene. V gave up 5 bases and J gave up 2 bases; unmatched junction bases: 3. The germline V gene encodes CDR1 SGHVS and CDR2 FQNEAQ. The CDR3 sequence is 13 residues long.

This clone was counted ten times or more. The CDR3 here is CASSTGLAADLGTDTQYF. Partial CDR3 DNA: TGTGCCAGCAGCACCGGACTAGCGGCCGACCTTGGCACAGATACG. The V and J genes are TRBV13 and TRBJ2-3; TRBD2 matches 10 bases. The sequence runs out 3 residues before the end of the CDR3; the remainder is reconstructed from the germline J gene. Germline V gene data show CDR1 as PRHDT and CDR2 as FYEKMQ (reference sequence). The CDR3 contains 18 residues. V trimming: 5 bases; J trimming: 1 base; junction bases outside the gene matches: 12.

There are many counts of this clone. The read ends 3 residues before the CDR3 terminus; that terminus is restored from the germline J gene. The chain has TRBV13 and TRBJ2-5; D not resolved. This CDR3 comprises 15 residues. CDR1 is PRHDT, CDR2 FYEKMQ, per germline (reference sequence). The V and J ends lost 4 bases and 5 bases respectively, with 17 bases between them. CDR3 bases read: TGTGCCAGCAGCTCGGCGGTTTTACCCGGGGAGACC. Its protein product is CASSSAVLPGET. The full-length CDR3 reads as CASSSAVLPGETQYF.

This clone was observed at least ten times. The read halts 3 residues ahead of the CDR3 end, with the missing end drawn from the germline J gene. This chain links TRBV5-1 with TRBJ2-7; no firm D call. Germline CDR1 is SGHRS and CDR2 is YFSETQ. The CDR3 length is 15 residues. V gave up 1 base and J gave up 0 bases, with 11 bases separating them. The CDR3 here is CASSLSQQPSYEQYF. The sequenced part of the CDR3 DNA is TGCGCCAGCAGCTTGTCACAGCAACCCTCCTACGAG.

This clone was detected many times. The CDR3 extends 3 residues past the end of the read, so its final part is completed from the germline J gene. The chain carries TRBV27 and TRBJ2-1; TRBD1 matches at 9 bases. CDR3 length equals 15 residues. Germline CDR1 is MNHEY and CDR2 is SMNVEV (reference sequence). The junction had 11 bases not matched to a gene; V was cut back by 8 bases and J by 6 bases. The CDR3 region is CASGTGGSAGNEQFF. CDR3 DNA (partial): TGTGCCAGCGGAACAGGGGGCAGCGCAGGCAATGAG.

This clone was seen ten or more times. The CDR3 goes on 3 residues after the read ends, and that part is filled in from the germline J gene. The chain has TRBV6-1 and TRBJ2-7; 8 bases agree with TRBD1. CDR1 and CDR2 (germline): MNHNS, SASEGT. The V segment lost 3 bases and the J segment 3 bases; nucleotides outside the gene matches: 1. The CDR3 has 13 amino acids. CDR3: CASSDGQGYEQYF. The sequenced CDR3 bases are TGTGCCAGCAGTGACGGACAGGGCTACGAG.

Many counts were recorded for this clone. The CDR3 end is not reached by the read, which stops 3 residues before it; the germline J gene fills it in. The rearrangement joins TRBV19 to TRBJ1-1, with a tentative D call TRBD1 (6 bases). Germline assignment: CDR1 LNHDA and CDR2 SQIVND (reference sequence). Trimming took off 3 bases at V and 0 bases at J, with 20 bases between the two ends. This CDR3 has 18 amino acids. The CDR3 reads CASSIPARRGGLNTEAFF. The covered CDR3 bases are TGTGCCAGTAGTATCCCCGCCCGACGGGGGGGCCTGAACACTGAA.

This clone came up many times. From the germline J gene comes the end of the CDR3, since the read stops 3 residues before it. The gene calls are TRBV5-1 and TRBJ2-3; possibly TRBD1 for D (6 bases). V was shortened by 4 bases and J by 5 bases, with 20 bases between the two germline ends. CDR1 is SGHRS, CDR2 YFSETQ, per germline. The CDR3 runs 16 residues. The CDR3 sequence is CASSIGHRALLDTQYF. The sequenced part of the CDR3 DNA is TGCGCCAGCAGCATAGGCCACAGGGCCCTACTAGATACG.

Many counts were recorded for this clone. The read falls 3 residues short of the CDR3 end, and the missing part is taken from the germline J gene. The rearrangement links TRBV7-2 to TRBJ2-5; a weak D match, TRBD1 (7 bases). Trimming removed 5 bases from V and 5 bases from J, with 12 bases in between. CDR1 is SGHTA, CDR2 FQGNSA, per germline. The CDR3 has 13 amino acids. CDR3 in amino acids: CASSPRGRETQYF. The sequenced CDR3 bases are TGTGCCAGCAGCCCCAGGGGGAGGGAGACC.

This clone was detected ten times or more. CDR3 bases read: TGTGCCAGCAGCTTAGCGCGCACCGGGGAG. Protein product: CASSLARTGE. The CDR3, in full, reads CASSLARTGELFF. This chain connects TRBV7-2 to TRBJ2-2; D gene unclear. The sequenced fragment ends 3 residues before the CDR3 boundary, so the rest is inferred from the germline J gene. The CDR3 length is 13 residues. Germline V lookup: CDR1 SGHTA, CDR2 FQGNSA. Between the trimmed V and J ends, which lost 0 bases and 4 bases, there was a span of 3 bases.

This clone was seen ten or more times. With the read ending 3 residues before the CDR3 end, the germline J gene is used to fill in that end. This chain links TRBV29-1 with TRBJ2-2, with TRBD1 matching 8 bases. Unmatched junction bases numbered 4, after V lost 5 bases and J lost 5 bases. Germline CDR1 SQVTM, CDR2 ANQGSEA. The CDR3 sequence is 13 residues long. The CDR3 loop reads CSVQGAVTGELFF. CDR3 DNA (partial): TGCAGCGTTCAGGGGGCGGTGACCGGGGAG.

This clone was found many times. The read gets to within 3 residues of the CDR3 end, and the germline J gene fills in the rest. The V call is TRBV28, the J call TRBJ2-2, with 12 nucleotides matching TRBD2. Germline V gives CDR1 MDHEN, CDR2 SYDVKM. This CDR3 region has 20 residues. V was clipped by 2 bases and J by 6 bases; unmatched bases: 16. The covered CDR3 bases are TGTGCCAGCAGTTTACCCCGCAGACTAGCGGGAGTCAGAAGACCCGGGGAG. Encoded protein: CASSLPRRLAGVRRPGE. The CDR3 in its entirety is CASSLPRRLAGVRRPGELFF.

This clone was recorded many times. This CDR3 is CASSLGQENTEAFF. Incomplete CDR3 DNA: TGTGCCAGCAGCCTCGGACAGGAGAACACTGAA. J is TRBJ1-1 and V is TRBV12-3 or TRBV12-4; 7 nucleotides agree with TRBD1. The missing CDR3 end, 3 residues past where the read stops, is filled in from the germline J gene. After removal of 6 bases from V and 1 base from J, the junction contained 5 bases not matched to a gene. The CDR3 has 14 amino acids.

This clone was detected ten times or more. The sequenced CDR3 bases are TGTGCCAGCATCAACAGATTCTATGGC. Encoded protein: CASINRFYG. The entire CDR3 protein reads CASINRFYGYTF. The chain couples TRBV2 to TRBJ1-2; D uncertain. The read finishes 3 residues shy of the CDR3 end, and the germline J gene is used to complete it. Trimming stripped 7 bases from V and 4 bases from J, with 10 bases between. This CDR3 has 12 amino acids. CDR1 is SNHLY, CDR2 FYNNEI, per germline.

As regards this clone: The missing CDR3 end, 3 residues past where the read stops, is filled in from the germline J gene. The chain has TRBV30 and TRBJ1-2; 7 nucleotides agree with TRBD1. The CDR3 runs 17 residues. Trimming took 5 bases from V and 0 from J; bases not matched to a gene: 15. Per the germline V gene, CDR1 is GTSNPN and CDR2 is SVGIG (reference sequence). The CDR3 sequence: CAWSPDPDRQPNYGYTF. CDR3 DNA (partial): TGTGCCTGGTCCCCTGATCCGGACAGGCAACCTAACTATGGC.

This clone has at least ten counts. The read falls 3 residues short of the CDR3 end, and the missing part is taken from the germline J gene. This sequence joins TRBV12-3 or TRBV12-4 and TRBJ1-5, with no clear D. This CDR3 comprises 14 residues. The V and J ends lost 2 bases and 6 bases respectively, with 11 bases between them. The CDR3 sequence: CASSLRQAGQPQHF. The CDR3 DNA, read in part, is TGTGCCAGCAGTTTACGGCAGGCAGGTCAGCCC.

This clone was counted ten times or more. The sequenced fragment ends 3 residues before the CDR3 boundary, so the rest is inferred from the germline J gene. The chain recombines TRBV2 with TRBJ2-6, with D hard to call. The V end lost 4 bases, the J end lost 0 bases, and 4 bases lay between the germline ends. From germline, CDR1 is SNHLY and CDR2 FYNNEI. This CDR3 spans 14 amino acids. The CDR3 spells CASSVRSGANVLTF. The sequenced CDR3 bases are TGTGCCAGCAGTGTGCGCTCTGGGGCCAACGTC.

This clone was seen at least ten times. The CDR3 DNA, read in part, is TGTGCCAGCAGGGTACCGGGGGGCAACCACGAG. It codes for CASRVPGGNHE. The entire CDR3 is CASRVPGGNHEQYF. This chain links TRBV7-2 with TRBJ2-7; D is possibly TRBD2 (7 bases). Read coverage stops 3 residues before the CDR3 terminus; the germline J gene supplies the remainder. Germline CDR1 SGHTA, CDR2 FQGNSA. The V end lost 6 bases, the J end lost 5 bases, and 17 bases lay between the germline ends. There are 14 residues in the CDR3.

This clone appeared a few times. The CDR3 goes on 3 residues after the read ends, and that part is filled in from the germline J gene. This chain joins TRBV20-1 and TRBJ2-3; tentative D call: TRBD2 (5 bases). The V gene's germline CDR1 is DFQATT and CDR2 SNEGSKA (reference sequence). This CDR3 has 16 residues. The V end lost 1 base, the J end lost 0 bases, and 14 bases lay between the germline ends. The CDR3 DNA, read in part, is TGCAGTGCTAGAGGCCTGGTCGGGGTCAGCACAGATACG. Translating gives CSARGLVGVSTDT. The full CDR3 sequence reads CSARGLVGVSTDTQYF.

This clone has a count of ten or more. The CDR3 extends 3 residues past the end of the read, so its final part is completed from the germline J gene. This chain joins TRBV20-1 and TRBJ2-5; no reliable D call. The germline gives CDR1 DFQATT, CDR2 SNEGSKA (reference sequence). The CDR3 has 18 amino acids. V was cut by 1 base and J by 5 bases, with 26 bases left in between. The covered CDR3 bases are TGCAGTGCTAGAGCCTACGTCGGAACTATTGGTTCTTTTGAGACC. It is translated as CSARAYVGTIGSFET. The CDR3, in full, reads CSARAYVGTIGSFETQYF.

This clone was picked up many times. The read halts 3 residues ahead of the CDR3 end, with the missing end drawn from the germline J gene. This chain uses TRBV20-1 with TRBJ2-1, with 8 bases that match TRBD2. V shed 4 bases, J shed 5 bases, and the junction held 7 bases outside the gene matches. CDR1 DFQATT and CDR2 SNEGSKA come from the germline V gene (reference sequence). This CDR3 has 14 residues. The CDR3 bases that were read are TGCAGTGCTAAAATTCCGGGACTAGACAATGAG. Protein product: CSAKIPGLDNE. The entire CDR3 protein reads CSAKIPGLDNEQFF.

This clone was found many times. The CDR3 end lies 3 residues beyond the end of the read and is filled in from the germline J gene. The chain has TRBV18 and TRBJ1-4, with 7 bases identical to TRBD1. CDR1 KGHSH and CDR2 LQKENI come from the germline V gene. V gave up 3 bases and J gave up 3 bases; unmatched junction bases: 4. This CDR3 spans 15 amino acids. CDR3 DNA (partial): TGTGCCAGCTCACCTAGGGGACAGTCTAATGAAAAA. Its translation: CASSPRGQSNEK. The complete CDR3 protein is CASSPRGQSNEKLFF. The complete variable domain, with remaining parts taken from reference TRBV18 and TRBJ1-4, reads NAGVMQNPRHLVRRRGQEARLRCSPMKGHSHVYWYRQLPEEGLKFMVYLQKENIIDESGMPKERFSAEFPKEGPSILRIQQVVRGDSAAYFCASSPRGQSNEKLFFGSGTQLSVL.

This clone showed up many times. The read gets to within 3 residues of the CDR3 end, and the germline J gene fills in the rest. V usage is TRBV6-2 or TRBV6-3 and J usage is TRBJ2-6; 8 nucleotides align to TRBD1. V shed 7 bases and J 4 bases; nucleotides not matched to a gene: 6. The CDR3 totals 15 residues. Per the germline V gene, CDR1 is MNHEY and CDR2 is SVGEGT. The chain's CDR3 is CASIPGGKGANVLTF. The part of the CDR3 DNA that was read is TGTGCCAGCATCCCAGGGGGCAAGGGGGCCAACGTC.

This clone was seen many times. The read ends 3 residues shy of where the CDR3 ends; the end is completed using the germline J gene. The V call is TRBV9, the J call TRBJ2-7; 11 bases fit TRBD2. With V trimmed by 0 bases and J by 4 bases, 3 bases remained unmatched. Per the germline V gene, CDR1 is SGDLS and CDR2 is YYNGEE. The CDR3 has 15 residues. The CDR3 sequence: CASSVGGLAEYEQYF. The sequenced part of the CDR3 DNA is TGTGCCAGCAGCGTAGGGGGACTAGCGGAGTACGAG.